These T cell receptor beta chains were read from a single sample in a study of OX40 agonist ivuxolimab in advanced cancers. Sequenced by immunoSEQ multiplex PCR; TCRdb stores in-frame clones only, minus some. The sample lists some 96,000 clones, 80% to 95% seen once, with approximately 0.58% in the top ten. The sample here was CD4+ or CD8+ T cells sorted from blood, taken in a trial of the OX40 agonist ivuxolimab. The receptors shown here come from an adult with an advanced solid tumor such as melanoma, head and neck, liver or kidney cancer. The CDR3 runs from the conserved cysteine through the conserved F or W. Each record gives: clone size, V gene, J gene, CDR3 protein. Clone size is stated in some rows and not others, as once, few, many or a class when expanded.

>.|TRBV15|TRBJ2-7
CATSVRPWGSGRGNSYEQYF
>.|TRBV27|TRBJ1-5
CASSLYAGTVDQPQHF
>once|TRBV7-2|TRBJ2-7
CASSPGGGGPYEQYF
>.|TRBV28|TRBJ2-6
CASRGAGANVLTF
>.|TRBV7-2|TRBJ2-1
CASSRTGVNYNEQFF
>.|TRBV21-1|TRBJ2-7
CASSKGDTGTRNGEQYF
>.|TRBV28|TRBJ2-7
CASSFTSGLSYEQYF
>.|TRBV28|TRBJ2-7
CASRGANRVWEQYF
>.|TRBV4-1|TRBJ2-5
CASSLLAGVETQYF
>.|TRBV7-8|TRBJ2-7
CASSTTGGARISEQYF
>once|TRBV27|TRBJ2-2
CASSFPNTGELFF
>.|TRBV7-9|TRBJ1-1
CASSLAGTGGAFF
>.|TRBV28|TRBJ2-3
CASRPPNTDTQYF
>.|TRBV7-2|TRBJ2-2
CASSPRGYTGELFF
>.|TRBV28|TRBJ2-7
CASRRRDRGYEQYF
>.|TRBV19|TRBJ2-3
CASSIPGTGSTDTQYF
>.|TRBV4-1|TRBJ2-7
CASSQAPGSPSGSPPYEQYF
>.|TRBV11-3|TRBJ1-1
CASSRENTEAFF
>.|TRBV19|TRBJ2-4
CASSQGRGGKNIQYF
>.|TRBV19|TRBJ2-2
CASSHGSNTGELFF
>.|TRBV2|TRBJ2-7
CASRPQQYEQYF
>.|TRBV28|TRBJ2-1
CATHPETGKTYNEQFF